These 25 T cell receptor beta chains came from one sample sequenced in a study of blood T cell repertoires in COVID-19. Clones were sequenced by immunoSEQ multiplex PCR, and TCRdb holds only the in-frame ones, with some missing. Of fewer than 450,000 clones in the sample, around 90% were seen once. The specimen was PBMCs or T cells enriched from blood (not recorded which). The receptors were gathered from a woman aged 40 to 50 with acute COVID-19.

The chain links TRBV15 to TRBJ2-7, with TRBD1 identical over 7 bases. The V gene's germline CDR1 is LNHNV and CDR2 YYDKDF (reference sequence). There are 13 residues in the CDR3. V gave up 3 bases and J gave up 6 bases; unmatched junction bases: 5. CDR3 nucleotide sequence: TGTGCCACCAGCAGGACAGGGAGAAGCGAGCAGTACTTC. Its translation is CATSRTGRSEQYF.

The CDR3 DNA reads as TGTGCCAGCTCCCCTGGACAGGCGCGGGATACGCAGTATTTT. This encodes CASSPGQARDTQYF. This sequence joins TRBV18 and TRBJ2-3; 7 bases map to TRBD1. The V segment lost 6 bases and the J segment 6 bases; nucleotides outside the gene matches: 9. Germline CDR1 is KGHSH and CDR2 is LQKENI. The CDR3 sequence is 14 residues long.

The J gene is TRBJ2-7, the V gene TRBV3-1 (or the pseudogene TRBV3-2); the D is unclear. V was trimmed by 2 bases and J by 6 bases, leaving 8 bases between them. Germline CDR1 reads LGHDT; CDR2 reads YNNKEL (reference sequence). This CDR3 is 12 amino acids long. CDR3 sequence (DNA): TGTGCCAGCAGCCAAACCGGTGTCGAGCAGTACTTC. Residues: CASSQTGVEQYF.

This chain links TRBV5-1 with TRBJ1-3, with TRBD1 as a possible D gene (5 bases). Trimming took 4 bases from V and 1 from J, leaving 21 bases between them. CDR3 length: 18 residues. Per germline, CDR1 SGHRS and CDR2 YFSETQ. This CDR3 is CASSGGSVTAGSGNTIYF. As DNA, the CDR3 is TGCGCCAGCAGCGGGGGTAGCGTTACGGCGGGATCTGGAAACACCATATATTTT.

The gene calls are TRBV27 and TRBJ2-2, with D maybe TRBD1 (7 bases). The CDR3 loop spans 15 amino acids. Germline V gene sequence: CDR1 MNHEY, CDR2 SMNVEV (reference sequence). The ends were cut back, 3 bases at V and 5 bases at J, with 13 bases in the middle. The CDR3 nucleotides read TGTGCCAGCAGTTTTGGAGGGGGCTTAACCGGGGAGCTGTTTTTT. Encoded protein: CASSFGGGLTGELFF.

The rearrangement joins TRBV7-9 to TRBJ1-1; maybe TRBD1 (6 bases). The CDR3 runs 11 residues. V was trimmed by 7 bases and J by 10 bases, leaving 13 bases between them. Germline values: CDR1 SEHNR, CDR2 FQNEAQ (reference sequence). The CDR3 region is CASMAQGGAFF. The CDR3 region has the DNA TGTGCCAGCATGGCTCAAGGGGGAGCTTTCTTT.

The chain carries TRBV24-1 and TRBJ2-2; 7 bases map to TRBD1. V shed 10 bases and J 6 bases; nucleotides not matched to a gene: 7. This CDR3 is built from 13 residues. Germline CDR1 KGHDR, CDR2 SFDVKD. The CDR3 DNA is TGTGCCACAGGGGGCCCTCGAGCCGGGGAGCTGTTTTTT. It yields the protein CATGGPRAGELFF.

This chain connects TRBV5-4 to TRBJ1-1, with D possibly TRBD1 on 6 matching bases. This CDR3 comprises 14 residues. Trimming left V 0 bases short and J 4 bases short, with 10 bases between. In germline, CDR1 is SGHNT, CDR2 YYREEE (reference sequence). Here the CDR3 DNA reads TGTGCCAGCAGCTTGGAATTGGGGGCCACTGAAGCTTTCTTT. Its protein is CASSLELGATEAFF.

The rearrangement links TRBV2 to TRBJ2-5, with a possible D match to TRBD2 (5 bases). Trimming stripped 7 bases from V and 1 base from J, with 16 bases between. The CDR3 spans 15 residues. CDR1 SNHLY and CDR2 FYNNEI come from the germline V gene. CDR3 bases: TGTGCCAGCATGATTACGGGGAACTTCCAAGAGACCCAGTACTTC. The encoded protein is CASMITGNFQETQYF.

The genes are TRBV4-1 and TRBJ2-7; TRBD2 agrees at 14 bases. The J segment lost 4 bases and the V segment lost 4 bases, leaving 3 bases of the junction unmatched. The CDR3 sequence is 15 residues long. Germline loops: CDR1 MGHRA, CDR2 YSYEKL. The CDR3 nucleotides read TGCGCCAGCAGCCCGGGACTAGCGGGGGAATACGAGCAGTACTTC. Translating gives CASSPGLAGEYEQYF.

V gene TRBV6-4 combines with J gene TRBJ2-1; possible D gene TRBD1, 5 bases. V lost 5 bases to trimming and J lost 0 bases, with 11 bases between them. Germline assignment: CDR1 MRHNA and CDR2 SNTAGT. This CDR3 region has 15 residues. Here the CDR3 reads CASSNRTSSYNEQFF. The CDR3 DNA is TGTGCCAGCAGTAACAGGACGAGCTCCTACAATGAGCAGTTCTTC.

This chain connects TRBV7-9 to TRBJ2-4; 11 bases are shared with TRBD2. Per germline, CDR1 SEHNR and CDR2 FQNEAQ (reference sequence). The V gene end was trimmed by 5 bases and the J gene end by 0 bases; junction bases not matched to a gene: 3. CDR3 length equals 16 residues. This CDR3 reads CASSKTSGAAKNIQYF. In nucleotides, the CDR3 is TGTGCCAGCAGCAAGACTAGCGGGGCAGCCAAAAACATTCAGTACTTC.

The rearrangement uses TRBV7-2 and TRBJ1-1; the D gene is possibly TRBD1 (5 bases). V was trimmed by 4 bases and J by 11 bases, leaving 23 bases between them. The CDR3 runs 15 residues. Germline loops: CDR1 SGHTA, CDR2 FQGNSA. The CDR3 coding sequence is TGTGCCAGCAGCTGGGGACTGGGAGGTGGTTTAAGTGCTTTCTTT. Its protein product is CASSWGLGGGLSAFF.

The CDR3 loop reads CASSAMVFYNSPLHF. The CDR3 nucleotides read TGTGCCAGTAGTGCGATGGTTTTCTATAATTCACCCCTCCACTTT. J is TRBJ1-6 and V is TRBV19; D unclear. V lost 5 bases to trimming and J lost 3 bases, with 11 bases between them. CDR1 and CDR2 from the germline V gene are LNHDA and SQIVND (reference sequence). The CDR3 runs 15 residues.

The CDR3 DNA is TGCGCCAGCAGCCAAGGACAGGGGGGGACCTACGAGCAGTACTTC. It yields the protein CASSQGQGGTYEQYF. V usage is TRBV4-1 and J usage is TRBJ2-7, with 9 positions matching TRBD1. Germline V lookup: CDR1 MGHRA, CDR2 YSYEKL. With 1 base clipped from V and 2 bases from J, the junction kept 3 bases outside the gene matches. There are 15 residues in the CDR3.

This chain connects TRBV19 to TRBJ2-7; possibly TRBD2 for D (6 bases). This CDR3 contains 12 residues. Germline V CDR1 and CDR2: LNHDA, SQIVND (reference sequence). V was trimmed by 3 bases and J by 4 bases, leaving 7 bases between them. CDR3 DNA: TGTGCCAGTAGTATGGGGGGTTACGAGCAGTACTTC. Its translation is CASSMGGYEQYF. The complete variable domain, with remaining parts taken from reference TRBV19 and TRBJ2-7, reads DGGITQSPKYLFRKEGQNVTLSCEQNLNHDAMYWYRQDPGQGLRLIYYSQIVNDFQKGDIAEGYSVSREKKESFPLTVTSAQKNPTAFYLCASSMGGYEQYFGPGTRLTVT.

This clone occurred once. This chain uses TRBV18 with TRBJ2-6, with D hard to call. The V end lost 4 bases, the J end lost 0 bases, and 13 bases lay between the germline ends. Germline V gene data show CDR1 as KGHSH and CDR2 as LQKENI. This CDR3 comprises 17 residues. The CDR3 spells CASSRPYANSGANVLTF. In DNA, the CDR3 is TGTGCCAGCTCACGCCCCTATGCGAACTCTGGGGCCAACGTCCTGACTTTC.

This chain uses TRBV7-8 with TRBJ1-2; no reliable D call. The CDR3 spans 14 residues. Trimming took 1 base from V and 8 from J, leaving 14 bases between them. Germline lookup yields CDR1 SGHVS and CDR2 FQNEAQ. The chain's CDR3 is CASSLEAGKGGYTF. In DNA, the CDR3 is TGTGCCAGCAGCTTAGAAGCAGGAAAAGGCGGCTACACCTTC.

The V gene is TRBV12-5, the J gene TRBJ2-3; D remains ambiguous. Germline assignment: CDR1 LGHNT and CDR2 FRNRAP. With 0 bases removed from V and 2 bases from J, the gap between germline ends came to 15 bases. This CDR3 is 17 amino acids long. CDR3 coding DNA: TGTGCTAGTGGTTTGGTCTTGGTGCGCGGAATCACAGATACGCAGTATTTT. This sequence encodes CASGLVLVRGITDTQYF.

The chain combines TRBV4-2 with TRBJ2-7; 16 nucleotides line up with TRBD2. The CDR3 totals 20 residues. With 0 bases clipped from V and 0 bases from J, the junction kept 8 bases outside the gene matches. Per the germline V gene, CDR1 is LGHNA and CDR2 is YNFKEQ. DNA of the CDR3: TGTGCCAGCAGCCAAGATTTGGGACTAGCGGGGGGGCCCAGCTCCTACGAGCAGTACTTC. It translates to CASSQDLGLAGGPSSYEQYF.

In DNA, the CDR3 is TGTGCCAGCAGACAGGGGATCCATCAGCCCCAGCATTTT. Residues: CASRQGIHQPQHF. The chain joins TRBV12-3 or TRBV12-4 to TRBJ1-5, with TRBD1 matching over 7 bases. J lost 5 bases, V lost 6 bases, and 4 bases had no gene match. CDR3 length equals 13 residues.

The gene calls are TRBV4-1 and TRBJ2-2; 8 bases agree with TRBD2. Trimming took 1 base from V and 5 from J; bases not matched to a gene: 3. This CDR3 comprises 15 residues. From germline, CDR1 is MGHRA and CDR2 YSYEKL. CDR3 residues: CASSQARGGTGELFF. The CDR3 DNA reads as TGCGCCAGCAGCCAAGCTCGCGGGGGGACCGGGGAGCTGTTTTTT.

The rearrangement links TRBV5-5 to TRBJ2-3; 9 bases align to TRBD2. CDR1 SGHKS and CDR2 YYEKEE come from the germline V gene (reference sequence). There are 15 residues in the CDR3. The trim removed 4 bases at V and 1 base at J, leaving 4 bases unmatched. DNA of the CDR3: TGTGCCAGCAGCCAGTGGACTAGCGGCACAGATACGCAGTATTTT. Amino acids: CASSQWTSGTDTQYF.

Only one count was recorded for this clone. Here the CDR3 reads CASSLGHTYEQYF. CDR3 sequence (DNA): TGTGCCAGCAGCTTAGGGCACACCTACGAGCAGTACTTC. The genes are TRBV11-3 and TRBJ2-7; D is unresolved. V dropped 1 base and J dropped 2 bases, with 6 bases sitting between them. The CDR3 runs 13 residues. The germline gives CDR1 SGHNT, CDR2 YENEEA.

This chain joins TRBV9 and TRBJ1-6; D is perhaps TRBD1 (6 bases). The germline V and J ends were trimmed by 0 bases and 7 bases, with 8 bases remaining between them. The germline gives CDR1 SGDLS, CDR2 YYNGEE. CDR3 length equals 14 residues. In DNA form, the CDR3 reads TGTGCCAGCAGCGTAGGGCAGGGGAATTCACCCCTCCACTTT. Translated: CASSVGQGNSPLHF. The full variable domain, with the rest looked up from reference TRBV9 and TRBJ1-6, is DSGVTQTPKHLITATGQRVTLRCSPRSGDLSVYWYQQSLDQGLQFLIQYYNGEERAKGNILERFSAQQFPDLHSELNLSSLELGDSALYFCASSVGQGNSPLHFGNGTRLTVT.